A single sample gave rise to the 9 T cell receptor beta chains below, sequenced in a study of vaccination effects on CD4 cells after COVID-19. These receptors' antigens are unknown. Peptide-pool stimulation followed by sequencing identified expanded antigen-specific CD4+ clonotypes in the ViraFEST assay. Isolation of CD4+ T cells took place after approximately ten days of culture. This individual tested PCR-positive for SARS-CoV-2 infection between March and December 2020. The participants, recipients of two vaccine doses, got either BNT162b2 or mRNA-1273. Sequenced by immunoSEQ multiplex PCR; TCRdb stores in-frame clones only, minus some. The sample holds more than 15,000 clones, 65% to 80% seen once. This specimen consisted of CD4+ T cells from PBMCs cultured with SARS-CoV-2 spike peptides, obtained after COVID-19 vaccination. The origin of the receptors is a human donor who had a prior SARS-CoV-2 infection.

J is TRBJ2-3 and V is TRBV7-3; D is possibly TRBD2 (6 bases). Trimming left V 6 bases short and J 5 bases short, with 12 bases between. This CDR3 comprises 13 residues. Germline CDR1 reads SGHTA; CDR2 reads FQGTGA. CDR3 in DNA: TGTGCCAGCAGTCAGACTAGTGTAGATACGCAGTATTTT. It yields the protein CASSQTSVDTQYF.

This chain connects TRBV19 to TRBJ2-7; 10 bases are shared with TRBD2. The CDR3 has 14 residues. Germline trimming cut 6 bases from V and 7 bases from J; bases unmatched to any gene: 9. The germline V gene has CDR1 LNHDA and CDR2 SQIVND (reference sequence). For the CDR3, the DNA is TGTGCCAGTAGGATAAGCGGGGGGGCCGGAGAGCAGTACTTC. This encodes CASRISGGAGEQYF.

The chain is built from TRBV5-6 and TRBJ1-2; 8 nucleotides match TRBD1. V lost 0 bases, J lost 8 bases, and 9 bases stayed unmatched. Germline V gene data show CDR1 as SGHDT and CDR2 as YYEEEE. There are 15 residues in the CDR3. In DNA form, the CDR3 reads TGTGCCAGCAGCTTGGACGGCAGGGGGCTTTCAGGCTACACCTTC. Amino acids: CASSLDGRGLSGYTF.

This chain connects TRBV5-5 to TRBJ2-5, with 11 bases that match TRBD1. Per the germline V gene, CDR1 is SGHKS and CDR2 is YYEKEE (reference sequence). Germline trimming cut 3 bases from V and 4 bases from J; bases unmatched to any gene: 5. The CDR3 length is 15 residues. As DNA, the CDR3 is TGTGCCAGCAGCTGGACGGGACAGGGGGGAGAGACCCAGTACTTC. This sequence encodes CASSWTGQGGETQYF.

This clone was detected only once. V usage is TRBV2 and J usage is TRBJ2-3, with 11 positions matching TRBD2. From germline, CDR1 is SNHLY and CDR2 FYNNEI. The J segment lost 0 bases and the V segment lost 6 bases, leaving 5 bases of the junction unmatched. The CDR3 has 16 residues. CDR3: CASREGLAESTDTQYF. DNA of the CDR3: TGTGCCAGCAGGGAGGGACTAGCGGAGAGCACAGATACGCAGTATTTT.

V usage is TRBV5-6 and J usage is TRBJ1-2; no clear D. Trimming pared 4 bases from V and 2 bases from J, leaving 15 bases between. This CDR3 has 15 amino acids. Per the germline V gene, CDR1 is SGHDT and CDR2 is YYEEEE. CDR3 sequence reads: CASSHGPTENYGYTF. CDR3 DNA: TGTGCCAGCAGCCACGGACCTACAGAGAACTATGGCTACACCTTC.

The rearrangement links TRBV2 to TRBJ1-1; TRBD1 agrees at 7 bases. From germline, CDR1 is SNHLY and CDR2 FYNNEI. CDR3 length: 16 residues. Losses at the gene ends were 0 bases for V and 6 bases for J; bases not matched to a gene: 10. The CDR3 sequence: CASSEALGRGDPEAFF. Here the CDR3 DNA reads TGTGCCAGCAGTGAAGCGCTGGGCAGGGGGGACCCTGAAGCTTTCTTT.

In its sample, this clone was seen a few times. The chain carries TRBV5-6 and TRBJ2-2; TRBD1 matches at 7 bases. The CDR3 has 14 amino acids. Germline CDR1 is SGHDT and CDR2 is YYEEEE. V was pared by 4 bases and J by 4 bases, with 4 bases of the junction left unmatched. CDR3 DNA sequence: TGTGCCAGCAGCACCAACAGGGGCACCGGGGAGCTGTTTTTT. It is translated as CASSTNRGTGELFF.

The J gene is TRBJ1-2, the V gene TRBV12-3 or TRBV12-4; the D is unclear. The CDR3 totals 12 residues. The V end lost 3 bases, the J end lost 8 bases, and 10 bases lay between the germline ends. CDR3 in amino acids: CASSFNVGGYTF. CDR3 coding DNA: TGTGCCAGCAGTTTTAACGTGGGGGGCTACACCTTC.